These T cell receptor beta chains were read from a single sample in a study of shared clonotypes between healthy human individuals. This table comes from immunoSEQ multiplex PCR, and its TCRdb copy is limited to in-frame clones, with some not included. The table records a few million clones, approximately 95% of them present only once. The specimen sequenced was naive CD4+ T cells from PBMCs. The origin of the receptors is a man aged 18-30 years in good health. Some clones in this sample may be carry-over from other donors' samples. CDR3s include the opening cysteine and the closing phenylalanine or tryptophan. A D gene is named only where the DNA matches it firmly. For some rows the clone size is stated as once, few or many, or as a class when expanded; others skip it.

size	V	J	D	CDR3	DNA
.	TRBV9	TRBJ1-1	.	CASSDSRQSTEAFF	TGTGCCAGCAGCGATAGCCGACAGTCCACTGAAGCTTTCTTT
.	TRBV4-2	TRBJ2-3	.	CASSQETTDTQYF	TGTGCCAGCAGCCAAGAGACTACAGATACGCAGTATTTT
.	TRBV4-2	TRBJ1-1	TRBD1	CASSQDRDRGMNTEAFF	TGTGCCAGCAGCCAAGATAGGGACAGGGGTATGAACACTGAAGCTTTCTTT
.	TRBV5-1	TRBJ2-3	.	CASSPAPKGGGADTQYF	TGCGCCAGCAGCCCGGCCCCCAAGGGAGGAGGCGCAGATACGCAGTATTTT
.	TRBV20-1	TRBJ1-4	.	CSAATEKLFF	TGCAGTGCCGCAACCGAAAAACTGTTTTTT
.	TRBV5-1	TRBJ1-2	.	CASSLDRVGYTF	TGCGCCAGCAGCTTGGACAGGGTCGGCTACACCTTC
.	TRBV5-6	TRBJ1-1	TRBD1	CASSIVTGGRANTEAFF	TGTGCCAGCAGCATTGTGACAGGGGGCCGGGCGAACACTGAAGCTTTCTTT
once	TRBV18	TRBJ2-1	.	CASSPLLDLNQQFF	TGTGCCAGCTCACCACTCCTAGACTTGAATCAGCAGTTCTTC
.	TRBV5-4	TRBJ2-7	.	CASSLAGTSYEQYF	TGCGCCAGCAGCTTGGCCGGGACCTCCTACGAGCAGTACTTC
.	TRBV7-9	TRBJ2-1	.	CASRNNEQFF	TGTGCCAGCAGGAACAATGAGCAGTTCTTC
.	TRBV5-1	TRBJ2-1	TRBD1	CASSPGQGFYNEQFF	TGCGCCAGCAGCCCTGGACAGGGATTCTACAATGAGCAGTTCTTC
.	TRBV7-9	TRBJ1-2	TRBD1	CASRSWGQGYGYTF	TGTGCCAGCAGATCTTGGGGACAGGGATATGGCTACACCTTC
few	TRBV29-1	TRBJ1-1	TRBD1	CSVSRQGDGAEAFF	TGCAGCGTCTCGAGACAGGGCGACGGGGCTGAAGCTTTCTTT
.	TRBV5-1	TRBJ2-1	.	CASSQTFNEQFF	TGCGCCAGCAGCCAGACCTTTAATGAGCAGTTCTTC
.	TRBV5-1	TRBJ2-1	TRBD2	CASSLSAGAVYNEQFF	TGCGCCAGCAGCTTATCAGCGGGAGCAGTTTACAATGAGCAGTTCTTC
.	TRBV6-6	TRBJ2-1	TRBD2	CASSYPSGTGNEQFF	TGTGCCAGCAGTTACCCTAGCGGGACGGGGAATGAGCAGTTCTTC
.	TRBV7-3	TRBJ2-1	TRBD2	CASSPRGGQSNEQFF	TGTGCCAGCAGCCCACGGGGGGGCCAGTCCAATGAGCAGTTCTTC
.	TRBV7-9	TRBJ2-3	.	CASSSRRSGTDTQYF	TGTGCCAGCAGCTCCCGAAGGTCTGGCACAGATACGCAGTATTTT
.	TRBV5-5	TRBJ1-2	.	CASTPASLVGYTF	TGTGCCAGCACCCCAGCTTCACTGGTCGGCTACACCTTC
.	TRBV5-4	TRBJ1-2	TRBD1	CASSMPGQAPNYGYTF	TGTGCCAGCAGCATGCCGGGACAGGCGCCCAACTATGGCTACACCTTC
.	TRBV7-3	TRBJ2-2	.	CASSLIANTGELFF	TGTGCCAGCAGCTTAATCGCGAACACCGGGGAGCTGTTTTTT
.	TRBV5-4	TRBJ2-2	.	CASSLGTINTGELFF	TGTGCCAGCAGCTTGGGGACCATTAACACCGGGGAGCTGTTTTTT
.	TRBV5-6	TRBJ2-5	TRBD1	CASSQDRGGGETQYF	TGTGCCAGCAGTCAGGACAGGGGAGGCGGAGAGACCCAGTACTTC
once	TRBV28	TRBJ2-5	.	CASSGEETQYF	TGTGCCAGCAGTGGGGAGGAGACCCAGTACTTC
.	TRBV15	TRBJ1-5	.	CATSNYREYSNQPQHF	TGTGCCACCAGCAACTACAGGGAGTATAGCAATCAGCCCCAGCATTTT
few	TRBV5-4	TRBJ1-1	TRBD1	CASSAKTGVGHTEAFF	TGTGCCAGCAGCGCAAAGACAGGGGTCGGGCACACTGAAGCTTTCTTT
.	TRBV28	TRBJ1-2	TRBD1	CASGTGTGGLALYGYTF	TGTGCCAGCGGAACTGGGACAGGGGGTTTAGCCCTCTATGGCTACACCTTC
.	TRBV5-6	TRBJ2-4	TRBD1	CASSLAGQGASLAKNIQYF	TGTGCCAGCAGCTTGGCGGGACAGGGGGCCTCCTTAGCCAAAAACATTCAGTACTTC
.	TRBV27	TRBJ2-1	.	CASSLPTGFRGYNEQFF	TGTGCCAGCAGTTTACCCACAGGGTTCCGCGGGTACAATGAGCAGTTCTTC
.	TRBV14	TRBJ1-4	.	CASSRATNEKLFF	TGTGCCAGCAGCCGTGCAACTAATGAAAAACTGTTTTTT
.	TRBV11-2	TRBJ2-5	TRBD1	CASSLARTGQETQYF	TGTGCCAGCAGCTTAGCCCGGACAGGGCAAGAGACCCAGTACTTC
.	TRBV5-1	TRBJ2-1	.	CASSLEGRNNEQFF	TGCGCCAGCAGCTTGGAGGGCAGGAACAATGAGCAGTTCTTC